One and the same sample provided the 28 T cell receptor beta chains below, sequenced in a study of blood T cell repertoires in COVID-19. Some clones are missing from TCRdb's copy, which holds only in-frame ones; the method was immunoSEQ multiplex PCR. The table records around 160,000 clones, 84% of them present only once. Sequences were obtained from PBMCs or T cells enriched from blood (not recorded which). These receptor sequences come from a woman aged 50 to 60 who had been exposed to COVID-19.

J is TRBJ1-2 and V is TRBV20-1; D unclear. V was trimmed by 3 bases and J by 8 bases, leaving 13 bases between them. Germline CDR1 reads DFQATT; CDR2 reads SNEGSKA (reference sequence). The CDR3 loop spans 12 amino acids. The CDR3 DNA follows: TGCAGTGCTAGTGGAAGGAGACGCGGCTACACCTTC. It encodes CSASGRRRGYTF.

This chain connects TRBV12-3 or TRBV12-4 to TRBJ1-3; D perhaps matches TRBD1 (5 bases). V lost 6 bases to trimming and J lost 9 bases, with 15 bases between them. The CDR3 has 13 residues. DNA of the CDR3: TGTGCCAGCAGGATAGGACATGATGGCACCATATATTTT. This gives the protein CASRIGHDGTIYF.

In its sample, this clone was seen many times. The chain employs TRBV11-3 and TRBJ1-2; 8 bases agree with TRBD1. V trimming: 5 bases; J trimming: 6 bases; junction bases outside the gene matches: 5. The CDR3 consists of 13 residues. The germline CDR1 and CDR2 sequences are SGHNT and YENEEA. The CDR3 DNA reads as TGTGCCAGCAGCGAACAGGGGGGGAATGGCTACACCTTC. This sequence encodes CASSEQGGNGYTF. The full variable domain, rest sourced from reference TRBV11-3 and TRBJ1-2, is EAGVVQSPRYKIIEKKQPVAFWCNPISGHNTLYWYLQNLGQGPELLIRYENEEAVDDSQLPKDRFSAERLKGVDSTLKIQPAELGDSAVYLCASSEQGGNGYTFGSGTRLTVV.

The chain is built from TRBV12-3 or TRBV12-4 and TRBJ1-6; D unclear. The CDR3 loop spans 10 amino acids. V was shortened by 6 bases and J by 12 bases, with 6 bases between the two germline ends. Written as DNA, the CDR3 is TGTGCCAGCAGCCGGGGACCCCTCCACTTT. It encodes CASSRGPLHF.

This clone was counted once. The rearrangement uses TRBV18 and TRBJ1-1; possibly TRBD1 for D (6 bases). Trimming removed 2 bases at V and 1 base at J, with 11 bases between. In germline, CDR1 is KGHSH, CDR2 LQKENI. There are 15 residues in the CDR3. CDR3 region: CASSPTQQGNTEAFF. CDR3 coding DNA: TGTGCCAGCTCACCAACCCAACAGGGGAACACTGAAGCTTTCTTT.

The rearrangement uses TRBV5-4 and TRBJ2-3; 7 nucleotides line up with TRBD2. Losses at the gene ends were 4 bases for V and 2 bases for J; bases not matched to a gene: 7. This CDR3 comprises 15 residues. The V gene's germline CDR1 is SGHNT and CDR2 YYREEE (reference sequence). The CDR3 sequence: CASSPGTKITDTQYF. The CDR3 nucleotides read TGTGCCAGCAGCCCCGGGACTAAAATCACAGATACGCAGTATTTT.

CDR3 residues: CASSLGQASSGNTIYF. CDR3 DNA: TGTGCCAGCAGCTTAGGTCAAGCGAGCTCTGGAAACACCATATATTTT. J is TRBJ1-3 and V is TRBV11-2; D not certain. Germline lookup yields CDR1 SGHAT and CDR2 FQNNGV. This CDR3 comprises 16 residues. The germline V and J ends were trimmed by 1 base and 0 bases, with 10 bases remaining between them.

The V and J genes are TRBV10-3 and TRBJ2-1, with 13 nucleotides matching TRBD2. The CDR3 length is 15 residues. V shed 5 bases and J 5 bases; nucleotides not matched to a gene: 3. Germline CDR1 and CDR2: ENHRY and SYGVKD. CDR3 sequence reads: CAISRLAGGDNEQFF. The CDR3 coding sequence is TGTGCCATCAGTCGACTAGCGGGAGGCGACAATGAGCAGTTCTTC.

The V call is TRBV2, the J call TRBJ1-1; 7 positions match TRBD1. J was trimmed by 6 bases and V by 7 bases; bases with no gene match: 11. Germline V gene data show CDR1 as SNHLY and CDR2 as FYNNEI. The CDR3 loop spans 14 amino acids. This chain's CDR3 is CASTGSGGTAEAFF. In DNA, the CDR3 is TGTGCCAGCACGGGGTCAGGGGGTACGGCTGAAGCTTTCTTT.

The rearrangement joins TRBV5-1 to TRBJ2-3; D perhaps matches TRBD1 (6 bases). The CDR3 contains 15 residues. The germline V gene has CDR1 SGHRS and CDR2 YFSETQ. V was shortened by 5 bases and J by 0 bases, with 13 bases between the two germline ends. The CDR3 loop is CASRLQGASTDTQYF. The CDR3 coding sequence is TGCGCCAGCAGGTTACAGGGAGCTAGCACAGATACGCAGTATTTT.

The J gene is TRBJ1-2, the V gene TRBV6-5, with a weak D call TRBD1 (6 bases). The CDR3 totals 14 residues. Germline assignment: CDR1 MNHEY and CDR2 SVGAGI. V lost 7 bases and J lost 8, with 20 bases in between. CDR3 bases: TGTGCCAGCAAGTTTTCGGCTGGGGGCGCCGGCTACACCTTC. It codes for CASKFSAGGAGYTF.

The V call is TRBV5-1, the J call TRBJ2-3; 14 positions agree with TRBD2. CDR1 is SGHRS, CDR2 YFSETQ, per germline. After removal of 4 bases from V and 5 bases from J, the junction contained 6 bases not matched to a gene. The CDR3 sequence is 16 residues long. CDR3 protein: CASSPTSGRALDTQYF. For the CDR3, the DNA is TGCGCCAGCAGCCCGACTAGCGGGAGGGCTTTAGATACGCAGTATTTT.

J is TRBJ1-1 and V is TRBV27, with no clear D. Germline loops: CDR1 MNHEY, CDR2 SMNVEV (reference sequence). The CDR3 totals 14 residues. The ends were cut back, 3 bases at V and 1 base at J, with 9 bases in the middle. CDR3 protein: CASSFSVANTEAFF. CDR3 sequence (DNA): TGTGCCAGCAGTTTCAGCGTGGCGAACACTGAAGCTTTCTTT.

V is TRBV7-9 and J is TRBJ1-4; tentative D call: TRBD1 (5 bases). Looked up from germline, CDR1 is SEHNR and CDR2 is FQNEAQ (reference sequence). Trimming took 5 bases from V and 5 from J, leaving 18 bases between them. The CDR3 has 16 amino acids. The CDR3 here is CASSLTRQGTNEKLFF. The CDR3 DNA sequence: TGTGCCAGCAGCCTCACCCGGCAGGGCACAAATGAAAAACTGTTTTTT.

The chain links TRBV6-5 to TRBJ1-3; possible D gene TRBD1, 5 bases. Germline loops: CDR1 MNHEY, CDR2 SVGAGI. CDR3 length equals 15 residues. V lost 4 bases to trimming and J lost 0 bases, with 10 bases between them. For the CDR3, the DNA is TGTGCCAGCAGTTCGCCAGGGCGCTCTGGAAACACCATATATTTT. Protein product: CASSSPGRSGNTIYF.

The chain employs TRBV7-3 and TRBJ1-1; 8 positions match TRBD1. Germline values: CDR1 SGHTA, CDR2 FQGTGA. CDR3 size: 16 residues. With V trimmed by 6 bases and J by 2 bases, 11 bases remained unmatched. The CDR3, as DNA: TGTGCCAGCAGTCCCGGACAGGGCTGGGGAAACACTGAAGCTTTCTTT. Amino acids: CASSPGQGWGNTEAFF.

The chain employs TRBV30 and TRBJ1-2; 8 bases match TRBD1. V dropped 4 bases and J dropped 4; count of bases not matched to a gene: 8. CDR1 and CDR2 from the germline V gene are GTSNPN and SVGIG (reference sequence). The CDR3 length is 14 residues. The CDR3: CAWTQGERGYGYTF. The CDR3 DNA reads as TGTGCCTGGACACAGGGGGAACGAGGCTATGGCTACACCTTC.

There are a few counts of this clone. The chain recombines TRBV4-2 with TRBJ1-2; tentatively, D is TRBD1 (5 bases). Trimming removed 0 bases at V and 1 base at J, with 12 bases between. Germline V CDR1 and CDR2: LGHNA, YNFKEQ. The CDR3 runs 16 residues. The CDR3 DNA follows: TGTGCCAGCAGCCAAGAGCCAGGGTTCCGTAACTATGGCTACACCTTC. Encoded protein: CASSQEPGFRNYGYTF.

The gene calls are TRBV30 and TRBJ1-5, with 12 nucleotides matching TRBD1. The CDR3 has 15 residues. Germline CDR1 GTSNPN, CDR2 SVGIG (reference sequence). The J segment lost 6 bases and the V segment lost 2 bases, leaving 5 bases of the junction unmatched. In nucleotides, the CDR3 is TGTGCCTGGAGTTTCGGGACAGGGGGCGCTCAGCCCCAGCATTTT. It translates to CAWSFGTGGAQPQHF.

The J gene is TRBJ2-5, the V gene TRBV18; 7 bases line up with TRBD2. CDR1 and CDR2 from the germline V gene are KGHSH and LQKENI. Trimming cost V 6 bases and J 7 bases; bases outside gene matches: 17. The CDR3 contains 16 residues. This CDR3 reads CASSHTPAGSDVTQYF. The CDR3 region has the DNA TGTGCCAGCTCCCACACCCCAGCGGGGAGTGACGTGACCCAGTACTTC.

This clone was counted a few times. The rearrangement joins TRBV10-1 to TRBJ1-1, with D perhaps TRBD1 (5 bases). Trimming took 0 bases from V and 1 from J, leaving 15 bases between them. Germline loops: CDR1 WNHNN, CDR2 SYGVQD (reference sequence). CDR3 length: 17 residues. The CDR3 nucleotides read TGCGCCAGCAGTGAGTCGGGTTGGGGCAGACAGAACACTGAAGCTTTCTTT. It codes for CASSESGWGRQNTEAFF.

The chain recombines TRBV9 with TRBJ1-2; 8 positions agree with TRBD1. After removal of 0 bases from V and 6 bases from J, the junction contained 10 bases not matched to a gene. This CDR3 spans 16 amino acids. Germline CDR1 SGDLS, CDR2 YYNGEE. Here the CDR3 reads CASSVGADRGGDGYTF. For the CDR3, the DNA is TGTGCCAGCAGCGTAGGGGCAGACAGGGGCGGGGATGGCTACACCTTC. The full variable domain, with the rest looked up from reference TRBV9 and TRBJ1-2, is DSGVTQTPKHLITATGQRVTLRCSPRSGDLSVYWYQQSLDQGLQFLIQYYNGEERAKGNILERFSAQQFPDLHSELNLSSLELGDSALYFCASSVGADRGGDGYTFGSGTRLTVV.

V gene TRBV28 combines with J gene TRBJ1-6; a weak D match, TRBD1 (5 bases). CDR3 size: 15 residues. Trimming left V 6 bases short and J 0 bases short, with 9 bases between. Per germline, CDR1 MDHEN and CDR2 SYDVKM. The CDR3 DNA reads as TGTGCCAGCAGCGACAGTAGCTCCTATAATTCACCCCTCCACTTT. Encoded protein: CASSDSSSYNSPLHF.

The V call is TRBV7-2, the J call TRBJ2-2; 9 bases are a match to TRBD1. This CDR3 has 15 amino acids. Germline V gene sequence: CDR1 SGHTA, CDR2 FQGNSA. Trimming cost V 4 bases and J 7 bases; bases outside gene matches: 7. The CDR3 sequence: CASSSGTGRGGELFF. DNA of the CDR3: TGTGCCAGCAGCTCCGGGACAGGGCGGGGCGGGGAGCTGTTTTTT.

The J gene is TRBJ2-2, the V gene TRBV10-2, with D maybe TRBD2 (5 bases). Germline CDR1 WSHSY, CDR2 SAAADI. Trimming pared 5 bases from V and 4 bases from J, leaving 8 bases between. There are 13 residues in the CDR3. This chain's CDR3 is CASSPGFTGELFF. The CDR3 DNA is TGCGCCAGCAGTCCGGGGTTCACCGGGGAGCTGTTTTTT.

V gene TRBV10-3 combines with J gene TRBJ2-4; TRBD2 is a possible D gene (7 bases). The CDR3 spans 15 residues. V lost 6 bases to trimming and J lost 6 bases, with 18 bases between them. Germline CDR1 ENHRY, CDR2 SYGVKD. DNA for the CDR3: TGTGCCATCAGCCCCGCGGGGGCGAAGGTAAACATTCAGTACTTC. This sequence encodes CAISPAGAKVNIQYF.

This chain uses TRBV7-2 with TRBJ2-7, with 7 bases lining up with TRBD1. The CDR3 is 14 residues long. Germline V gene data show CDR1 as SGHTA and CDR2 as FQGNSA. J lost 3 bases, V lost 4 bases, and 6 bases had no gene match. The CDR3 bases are TGTGCCAGCAGCTCCGAGACAGGGATCTACGAGCAGTACTTC. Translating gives CASSSETGIYEQYF.

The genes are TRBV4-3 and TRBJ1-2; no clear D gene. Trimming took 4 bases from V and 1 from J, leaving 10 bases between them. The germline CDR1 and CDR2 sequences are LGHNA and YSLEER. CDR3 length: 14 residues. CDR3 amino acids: CASSRADHNYGYTF. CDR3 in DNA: TGCGCCAGCAGCCGAGCGGACCATAACTATGGCTACACCTTC.